This T cell receptor (beta chain) emerged from a study of T-cell memory formation after mild COVID-19. Study-wide context: For the most part, TCR clusters were specific to one donor.

TCRdb recomputed calls from the 5' RACE reads with MiXCR, one row per CDR3 protein. The data show hundreds of thousands of distinct CDR3 sequences, with 20% seen just once and about 8.1% held by the top ten. CDR3 size: 14 residues. With 3 bases removed from V and 3 bases from J, the gap between germline ends came to 13 bases. Per the germline V gene, CDR1 is SGHDT and CDR2 is YYEEEE. This clonotype was recorded a few times. Its antigen is unknown. Study observations and caveats: CD4+ contracting clones were found mainly in CM and EM, and CD8+ ones in EMRA. There was a balanced CD4/CD8 profile in clones contracting day 15 to 85, and later expanders leaned CD4+. Pre-infection memory harbored some responding clones, suggesting cross-reactive memory joined.

This clonotype was obtained from an adult woman who had mild COVID-19 (a few samples of this study predate the infection). Cell type and time point are not known. The chain is built from TRBV5-6 and TRBJ2-7; either TRBD1 or TRBD2 may supply D (5 bases each). Source material: PBMCs or a T cell subset sorted from them (not recorded which). CDR3 in amino acids: CASSSPWDGYEQYF. The DNA of the CDR3 is TGTGCCAGCAGCTCGCCCTGGGACGGCTACGAGCAGTACTTC.